This TCR beta chain appears in the sequencing data of a study of blood T cell repertoires in COVID-19. The V gene's germline CDR1 is SEHNR and CDR2 FQNEAQ (reference sequence). The ends lost 7 bases at V and 1 base at J; junction bases unmatched: 3. There are 14 residues in the CDR3. Clones were sequenced by immunoSEQ multiplex PCR, and TCRdb holds only the in-frame ones, with some missing. The sample has approximately 130,000 clones, around 81% seen once; the top ten hold about 8.4%. The chain combines TRBV7-9 with TRBJ2-2, with 7 bases fitting TRBD2. The source is a woman aged 55-70 years with active or convalescent COVID-19. What was sequenced was peripheral blood. This CDR3 reads CASKPSGNTGELFF. The CDR3 nucleotides read TGTGCCAGCAAGCCTAGCGGGAACACCGGGGAGCTGTTTTTT.